These T cell receptor beta chains were read from a single sample in a study of T cells in Graves' hyperthyroidism and ophthalmopathy. Each CDR3 protein gets one entry after TCRdb re-called the multiplex PCR reads with MiXCR. Of 550,000 to 800,000 distinct CDR3 sequences in the sample, about 15% are singletons; the top ten hold under 10%. The specimen sequenced was blood. The receptors derive from a man between 18 and 29 years old with Graves' hyperthyroidism. CDR3s include the opening cysteine and the closing phenylalanine or tryptophan. Each record gives: J gene, clone size, V gene, D gene, CDR3 DNA, CDR3 protein. D genes are given only for firm matches. Expanded clones get a size class; other rows say once, few or many, or leave the size out.

TRBJ2-7 | many | TRBV28 | - | TGTGCCAGCAGGCTAGGAGAGTCCCTCCACGAGCAGTACTTC | CASRLGESLHEQYF
TRBJ1-1 | many | TRBV20-1 | - | TGCAGTGTTGCAGGGGATACTGAAGCTTTCTTT | CSVAGDTEAFF
TRBJ2-6 | - | TRBV6-1 | TRBD1 | TGTGCCAGCAGTGGGACAGGCTCCTCTGGGGCCAACGTCCTGACTTTC | CASSGTGSSGANVLTF
TRBJ2-7 | few | TRBV5-6 | - | TGTGCCAGCAGCTCATTGGGGCAGGGCTACGAGCAGTACTTC | CASSSLGQGYEQYF
TRBJ2-7 | few | TRBV4-1 | TRBD2 | TGCGCCAGCAGCCAAGGTGGGACTACGGACGAGCAGTACTTC | CASSQGGTTDEQYF
TRBJ2-1 | many | TRBV5-1 | TRBD1 | TGCGCCAGCAGCTTGGAAGGACAGGGATACAATGAGCAGTTCTTC | CASSLEGQGYNEQFF
TRBJ2-1 | many | TRBV2 | - | TGTGCCAGCAGGGAGGCACTAGGGTACAATGAGCAGTTCTTC | CASREALGYNEQFF
TRBJ2-1 | few | TRBV24-1 | - | TGTGCCACCAGTGATCGGGAGACAAACAATGAGCAGTTCTTC | CATSDRETNNEQFF
TRBJ2-3 | - | TRBV6-2/TRBV6-3 | - | TGTGCCAAACGGACGGGACAAAAGGGTGCAGATACGCAGTATTTT | CAKRTGQKGADTQYF
TRBJ2-1 | few | TRBV15 | - | TGTGCCACCAGCAGAGCTCCCGGGAACAATGAGCAGTTCTTC | CATSRAPGNNEQFF
TRBJ1-3 | - | TRBV6-2/TRBV6-3 | - | TGTGCCAGCAGTTACGGGGGACGCGGAAACACCATATATTTT | CASSYGGRGNTIYF
TRBJ2-7 | many | TRBV29-1 | TRBD2 | TGCAGCGTTAAAACTAGCGGGAGTATCGACGAGCAGTACTTC | CSVKTSGSIDEQYF
TRBJ2-1 | - | TRBV4-3 | TRBD1 | TGCGCCAGCAGCCAAACGACAGGGACAGGGAGTTCCCAGCAGTTCTTC | CASSQTTGTGSSQQFF
TRBJ2-5 | - | TRBV30 | - | TGTGCCTGGAGTGTAGGGGGGACGGAGGAGACCCAGTACTTC | CAWSVGGTEETQYF
TRBJ2-2 | few | TRBV27 | - | TGTGCCAGCAGTTTACAGGGGATCAGGGAGCTGTTTTTT | CASSLQGIRELFF
TRBJ2-2 | many | TRBV7-9 | - | TGTGCCAGCAGCTGGGCGGCTAACACCGGGGAGCTGTTTTTT | CASSWAANTGELFF
TRBJ2-7 | few | TRBV7-9 | - | TGTGCCAGCAGCAAAGCGGGTTCCTACGAGCAGTACTTC | CASSKAGSYEQYF
TRBJ2-1 | few | TRBV20-1 | - | TGCAGTGTTTCCGATACTGAGCAGTTCTTC | CSVSDTEQFF
TRBJ1-1 | many | TRBV2 | - | TGTGCCAGCAGTGTTTTGGTAACTGAAGCTTTCTTT | CASSVLVTEAFF
TRBJ1-1 | - | TRBV5-1 | - | TGCGCCAGCAGCTTGGGTTCAGGGTCAGCTTTCTTT | CASSLGSGSAFF
TRBJ1-4 | few | TRBV9 | TRBD1 | TGTGCCAGCAGCGTAACAGGGGCCAAGGGTGAAAAACTGTTTTTT | CASSVTGAKGEKLFF
TRBJ2-7 | few | TRBV9 | - | TGTGCCAGCAGCGTAGTAGCAGACACCTACGAGCAGTACTTC | CASSVVADTYEQYF
TRBJ2-7 | - | TRBV7-9 | - | TGTGCCAGCACTCAGGCTGACGTCTACGAGCAGTACTTC | CASTQADVYEQYF
TRBJ1-5 | many | TRBV28 | - | TGTGCCAGCAGTCAATCTAGGCAGCCCCAGCATTTT | CASSQSRQPQHF
TRBJ2-7 | - | TRBV28 | - | TGTGCCAGCGAAGGACAATTCTCCTACGAGCAGTACTTC | CASEGQFSYEQYF
TRBJ2-7 | - | TRBV7-2 | TRBD1 | TGTGCCAGCAGCTGGTCGACAGGGAGCTACGAGCAGTACTTC | CASSWSTGSYEQYF
TRBJ1-5 | many | TRBV2 | - | TGTGCCAGCAGGGATTTCAATCAGCCCCAGCATTTT | CASRDFNQPQHF
TRBJ1-1 | few | TRBV6-5 | TRBD1 | TGTGCCAGCAGTTACGCCGGGACAGCTGAAGCTTTCTTT | CASSYAGTAEAFF
TRBJ2-5 | few | TRBV9 | TRBD2 | TGTGCCAGCAGCGGCGGGACTAGAGAGACCCAGTACTTC | CASSGGTRETQYF
TRBJ2-3 | many | TRBV29-1 | - | TGCAGCGTTGGTGGCAGGTTCACAGATACGCAGTATTTT | CSVGGRFTDTQYF
TRBJ2-5 | - | TRBV12-3/TRBV12-4 | TRBD2 | TGTGCCAGCAGTTCACGACTAGCGGGAGCCTTGAACTTC | CASSSRLAGALNF